This T cell receptor beta chain was captured in a study of regulatory T cells in long-lasting Graves disease. This clonotype has at least ten counts. What it recognizes is unknown. Indicated time point: newly diagnosed GD, antithyroid drugs for less than 3 months. From PBMCs, RNA was extracted and then used to make the TCR library. Both iRepertoire HTBI primers and Arm-PCR of CDR3 regions were used to build the TCR beta libraries. One entry per CDR3 protein, called by TCRdb with MiXCR from the multiplex PCR reads. The sample records about 350,000 distinct CDR3 sequences, around 16% being singletons. In germline, CDR1 is SEHNR, CDR2 FQNEAQ (reference sequence). The CDR3 has 16 residues. Trimming at V came to 1 base and at J to 4 bases, leaving 7 bases not matched to a gene. Study-wide findings and caveats: Persistent disease samples used TRBV28, TRBJ1-2 and TRBJ2-5 preferentially.

The sample was also reused in another study, on T cells in Graves' hyperthyroidism and ophthalmopathy. As that report states: Not enrolled were patients with uncontrolled infection, other autoimmune disease, pregnancy or lactation. Initially, a first-round RT-PCR of the TCR CDR3 employed the HTBI primer set. Blood samples included most of the expanded thyroid clonotypes exceeding 0.001.

The chain uses TRBV7-9 and TRBJ2-7, with 10 bases matching TRBD1. The sample in question was peripheral blood mononuclear cells (PBMCs), obtained at new diagnosis, from a patient treated with antithyroid drugs. This clonotype was obtained from a woman under 30 with Graves disease. Here the CDR3 reads CASSLGQGQGTYEQYF. As DNA, the CDR3 is TGTGCCAGCAGCTTAGGACAGGGACAGGGGACATACGAGCAGTACTTC.